Following are 10 T cell receptor beta chains from one sample sequenced in a study of T-cell memory formation after mild COVID-19. TCRdb independently ran MiXCR on the 5' RACE reads; one entry per CDR3 protein. The top ten hold 12% of the sample, which has about 160,000 distinct CDR3 sequences, roughly 28% seen once. Sequenced input: PBMCs or a T cell subset sorted from them (not recorded which). Receptors were obtained from an adult woman who had mild COVID-19 (a few samples of this study predate the infection). Cell type and time point are not known.

The J gene is TRBJ2-5, the V gene TRBV4-2; 8 nucleotides match TRBD1. The V and J ends lost 1 base and 7 bases, in that order; junction bases with no gene match: 8. There are 15 residues in the CDR3. CDR1 LGHNA and CDR2 YNFKEQ come from the germline V gene. CDR3 in amino acids: CASSQGDRQGATQYF. CDR3 DNA: TGTGCCAGCAGCCAAGGGGACAGGCAAGGAGCGACCCAGTACTTC.

This rearrangement joins TRBV5-6 to TRBJ1-5; no reliable D call. CDR1 and CDR2 (germline): SGHDT, YYEEEE. The V end lost 2 bases, the J end lost 3 bases, and 9 bases lay between the germline ends. The CDR3 spans 14 residues. CDR3 region: CASSLLQSNQPQHF. Written as DNA, the CDR3 is TGTGCCAGCAGCTTATTACAGTCCAATCAGCCCCAGCATTTT.

The chain is built from TRBV5-6 and TRBJ2-3; D possibly corresponds to TRBD1 (6 bases). Germline CDR1 and CDR2: SGHDT and YYEEEE. V gave up 3 bases and J gave up 1 base, with 15 bases separating them. This CDR3 region has 16 residues. The CDR3 sequence is CASSSVGARGTDTQYF. In DNA form, the CDR3 reads TGTGCCAGCAGCTCCGTGGGGGCGAGGGGCACAGATACGCAGTATTTT.

This chain connects TRBV27 to TRBJ2-3; no reliable D call. V was clipped by 3 bases and J by 1 base, with 5 bases between them. Germline values: CDR1 MNHEY, CDR2 SMNVEV (reference sequence). The CDR3 runs 13 residues. CDR3 coding DNA: TGTGCCAGCAGTTTCTCCGGCACAGATACGCAGTATTTT. This sequence encodes CASSFSGTDTQYF.

This clonotype has more than one count but fewer than ten. V is TRBV20-1 and J is TRBJ2-5; 9 positions agree with TRBD1. CDR3 length: 14 amino acids. After removal of 0 bases from V and 5 bases from J, the junction contained 4 bases not matched to a gene. CDR1 is DFQATT, CDR2 SNEGSKA, per germline (reference sequence). CDR3 nucleotide sequence: TGCAGTGCTAGAGACGGGACAGGGCGTGAGACCCAGTACTTC. Translation: CSARDGTGRETQYF.

This clonotype was recorded a few times. J is TRBJ2-5 and V is TRBV11-3; a possible D gene is TRBD1 (6 bases). Trimming pared 3 bases from V and 6 bases from J, leaving 11 bases between. The CDR3 contains 13 residues. Germline V gives CDR1 SGHNT, CDR2 YENEEA. CDR3 sequence reads: CASSFPGAKTQYF. In DNA, the CDR3 is TGTGCCAGCAGCTTCCCAGGGGCGAAGACCCAGTACTTC.

The chain recombines TRBV2 with TRBJ2-7; D not resolved. Germline V CDR1 and CDR2: SNHLY, FYNNEI. This CDR3 is 13 amino acids long. V lost 4 bases to trimming and J lost 3 bases, with 10 bases between them. CDR3 DNA sequence: TGTGCCAGCAGTGGGGGTGGCGGCTACGAGCAGTACTTC. It encodes CASSGGGGYEQYF.

The CDR3 nucleotides are TGTGCCATCAGTCAGACAGTGGGCGAGCAGTACTTC. Its protein product is CAISQTVGEQYF. The chain uses TRBV10-3 and TRBJ2-7, with D perhaps TRBD1 (5 bases). The CDR3 length is 12 residues. Germline values: CDR1 ENHRY, CDR2 SYGVKD. The V and J ends lost 5 bases and 6 bases respectively, with 11 bases between them.

This clonotype was counted between two and nine times. V is TRBV7-9 and J is TRBJ1-6; D is perhaps TRBD1 (5 bases). The CDR3 is 17 residues long. Germline values: CDR1 SEHNR, CDR2 FQNEAQ (reference sequence). V was trimmed by 3 bases and J by 7 bases, leaving 19 bases between them. The CDR3 is CASSLGQDIGKNSPLHF. The CDR3 DNA is TGTGCCAGCAGCTTGGGGCAAGACATCGGCAAGAATTCACCCCTCCACTTT.

The V call is TRBV29-1, the J call TRBJ1-2, with a weak D call TRBD1 (5 bases). CDR3 length: 12 residues. Germline V gives CDR1 SQVTM, CDR2 ANQGSEA. Trimming cost V 6 bases and J 4 bases, with 12 bases left between them. In DNA form, the CDR3 reads TGCAGCGTGTCCAGGGCCAGCTATGGCTACACCTTC. Translation: CSVSRASYGYTF.